This TCR beta chain is from a study of early T cells in non-severe SARS-CoV-2 infection. Across the whole study: Bulk RNA taken from unsorted whole blood was sequenced, leaving chains unpaired. Study conclusions and caveats: The matching step, a VDJdb search, favored anti-spike CD8 responses and missed private and CD4 specificities.

Comment on this clonotype: Its matching antigen is unknown.

Trimming cost V 3 bases and J 4 bases, with 13 bases left between them. The CDR3 contains 14 residues. Germline-derived CDR1 and CDR2 are DFQATT and SNEGSKA (reference sequence). Molecules of cDNA were individually given unique molecular identifiers that were attached to them. TCRdb re-called the 5' RACE reads through MiXCR, storing one row per CDR3 protein. This sample has about 58,000 distinct CDR3 sequences, with more than 9.5% found just once. The sample taken for sequencing was whole blood. The chain recombines TRBV20-1 with TRBJ1-3, with TRBD1 as a possible D gene (6 bases). This receptor was taken from an adult who was a healthcare worker with PCR-confirmed SARS-CoV-2 infection or an uninfected control (not recorded which). The CDR3 spells CSARVTGAGNTIYF. CDR3 nucleotides: TGCAGTGCTAGGGTGACAGGAGCAGGAAACACCATATATTTT.